Shown below are 29 T cell receptor beta chains from a single sample sequenced in a study of T cell repertoires in cytomegalovirus infection. Their antigens remain unidentified. TCRdb recomputed calls from the reads with MiXCR, one row per CDR3 protein. This sample carries over 45,000 distinct CDR3 sequences, roughly 19% of them seen once, and the ten largest clones take roughly 53%. Sample: CD8+ T cells from cultured PBMCs, taken from culture after CMV antigen stimulation. The receptors derive from a human donor in good health (CMV status not recorded). Some clones in this sample may be carry-over from other donors' samples.

This clonotype was seen many times. The rearrangement links TRBV5-1 to TRBJ1-2; D is unresolved. CDR1 and CDR2 from the germline V gene are SGHRS and YFSETQ. Trimming removed 4 bases from V and 5 bases from J, with 12 bases in between. CDR3 length equals 13 residues. The CDR3 reads CASSLPDGYGYTF. CDR3 DNA sequence: TGCGCCAGCAGCCTCCCAGATGGGTATGGCTACACCTTC.

This clonotype has just one count. The chain employs TRBV10-3 and TRBJ2-6; tentative D call: TRBD1 (5 bases). The CDR3 contains 15 residues. Trimming pared 5 bases from V and 2 bases from J, leaving 10 bases between. Germline CDR1 reads ENHRY; CDR2 reads SYGVKD. This chain's CDR3 is CAISRLGPGANVLTF. CDR3 DNA sequence: TGTGCCATCAGTAGACTGGGGCCTGGGGCCAACGTCCTGACTTTC.

J is TRBJ2-7 and V is TRBV2, with D possibly matching TRBD1 (6 bases). The CDR3 runs to 15 residues. CDR1 and CDR2 (germline): SNHLY, FYNNEI. V gave up 2 bases and J gave up 6 bases, with 17 bases separating them. The CDR3 protein is CASSEFLAGALEQYF. CDR3 DNA sequence: TGTGCCAGCAGTGAATTCTTGGCAGGGGCCCTCGAGCAGTACTTC. The variable domain in full, with the rest retrieved from reference TRBV2 and TRBJ2-7, is EPEVTQTPSHQVTQMGQEVILRCVPISNHLYFYWYRQILGQKVEFLVSFYNNEISEKSEIFDDQFSVERPDGSNFTLKIRSTKLEDSAMYFCASSEFLAGALEQYFGPGTRLTVT.

The gene calls are TRBV13 and TRBJ2-7; no clear D gene. V was clipped by 4 bases and J by 5 bases, with 18 bases between them. This CDR3 is 15 amino acids long. Per the germline V gene, CDR1 is PRHDT and CDR2 is FYEKMQ (reference sequence). The CDR3 DNA reads as TGTGCCAGCAGCTACCGGATCGTTCAGTCCGACGAGCAGTACTTC. Translating it yields CASSYRIVQSDEQYF.

The chain combines TRBV12-5 with TRBJ2-1; 7 nucleotides align to TRBD1. The J segment lost 7 bases and the V segment lost 5 bases, leaving 5 bases of the junction unmatched. The V gene's germline CDR1 is LGHNT and CDR2 FRNRAP. The CDR3 is made up of 13 amino acids. This CDR3 is CASGQGGLNEQFF. Written as DNA, the CDR3 is TGTGCTAGTGGTCAAGGGGGCCTGAATGAGCAGTTCTTC.

The chain couples TRBV7-9 to TRBJ2-5, with TRBD2 matching over 10 bases. The germline V gene has CDR1 SEHNR and CDR2 FQNEAQ (reference sequence). The CDR3 sequence is 18 residues long. V shed 5 bases, J shed 5 bases, and the junction held 17 bases outside the gene matches. Here the CDR3 reads CASSPGSALAGVEETQYF. The CDR3 DNA follows: TGTGCCAGCAGCCCCGGTAGTGCGCTAGCGGGGGTCGAGGAGACCCAGTACTTC. The full variable domain, rest sourced from reference TRBV7-9 and TRBJ2-5, is DTGVSQNPRHKITKRGQNVTFRCDPISEHNRLYWYRQTLGQGPEFLTYFQNEAQLEKSRLLSDRFSAERPKGSFSTLEIQRTEQGDSAMYLCASSPGSALAGVEETQYFGPGTRLLVL.

This clonotype was observed many times. The chain employs TRBV12-3 or TRBV12-4 and TRBJ1-2; D remains ambiguous. Trimming took 4 bases from V and 1 from J, leaving 4 bases between them. The CDR3 has 12 amino acids. CDR3 sequence reads: CASSYGNYGYTF. CDR3 bases: TGTGCCAGCAGTTACGGTAACTATGGCTACACCTTC.

Many counts were recorded for this clonotype. This chain joins TRBV6-6 and TRBJ1-1; tentative D call: TRBD1 (5 bases). V was trimmed by 2 bases and J by 1 base, leaving 8 bases between them. The CDR3 consists of 14 residues. Germline values: CDR1 MNHNY, CDR2 SVGAGI (reference sequence). The CDR3 protein is CASSYRGGNTEAFF. CDR3 nucleotides: TGTGCCAGCAGTTACCGGGGGGGGAACACTGAAGCTTTCTTT.

There are many counts of this clonotype. The V call is TRBV7-6, the J call TRBJ2-7; 9 nucleotides match TRBD2. Germline V lookup: CDR1 SGHVS, CDR2 FNYEAQ. The CDR3 extends over 14 amino acids. V lost 8 bases to trimming and J lost 3 bases; unmatched junction nucleotides: 8. In DNA form, the CDR3 reads TGTGCCAGCTCCGTAGCGGGAGTGGGCTACGAGCAGTACTTC. This codes for CASSVAGVGYEQYF.

This clonotype was seen more than once but under ten times. V is TRBV5-6 and J is TRBJ2-3; D remains unclear. Germline V lookup: CDR1 SGHDT, CDR2 YYEEEE. The V end was cut by 0 bases, the J end by 3 bases, with 11 bases between. The CDR3 extends over 15 amino acids. CDR3 nucleotides: TGTGCCAGCAGCTTGGGTCGGCTCGGGACAGATACGCAGTATTTT. It specifies CASSLGRLGTDTQYF.

The rearrangement uses TRBV20-1 and TRBJ1-1; 7 positions agree with TRBD1. V was clipped by 7 bases and J by 1 base; unmatched bases: 9. This CDR3 comprises 14 residues. Per the germline V gene, CDR1 is DFQATT and CDR2 is SNEGSKA (reference sequence). The DNA of the CDR3 is TGCAGTGTTCCCACAGGGGCGGGGAACACTGAAGCTTTCTTT. Residues: CSVPTGAGNTEAFF.

This clonotype was detected many times. The CDR3 is CASSQDHGSGVYEQYF. CDR3 sequence (DNA): TGCGCCAGCAGCCAAGATCATGGTAGCGGGGTCTACGAGCAGTACTTC. The chain joins TRBV4-3 to TRBJ2-7; 8 nucleotides agree with TRBD2. Germline-derived CDR1 and CDR2 are LGHNA and YSLEER. The CDR3 contains 16 residues. V gave up 0 bases and J gave up 3 bases; unmatched junction bases: 7.

Regarding this clonotype: Relative to the germline gene, one junction end is altered; a read error may explain this. The CDR3 bases are TGCAGTACTAGAGACCCAGGGGGCGAGCGCAATGAGCAGTTCTTC. It codes for CSTRDPGGERNEQFF. The rearrangement links TRBV20-1 to TRBJ2-1, with 8 positions matching TRBD1. Germline V gene sequence: CDR1 DFQATT, CDR2 SNEGSKA (reference sequence). This CDR3 contains 15 residues.

In this sample, this clonotype turned up many times. In DNA, the CDR3 is TGTGCCAGCAGCTTCGGAGGAATCACAGATACGCAGTATTTT. Encoded protein: CASSFGGITDTQYF. The rearrangement joins TRBV7-3 to TRBJ2-3, with a weak D call TRBD2 (5 bases). V lost 3 bases to trimming and J lost 2 bases, with 9 bases between them. Germline V gene data show CDR1 as SGHTA and CDR2 as FQGTGA. The CDR3 spans 14 residues.

The chain is built from TRBV5-4 and TRBJ1-4, with 11 nucleotides matching TRBD1. Germline CDR1 reads SGHNT; CDR2 reads YYREEE (reference sequence). V trimming: 3 bases; J trimming: 6 bases; junction bases outside the gene matches: 4. This CDR3 is 15 amino acids long. Written as DNA, the CDR3 is TGTGCCAGCAGCTGGGGGGGACAGGGGGATGAAAAACTGTTTTTT. This gives the protein CASSWGGQGDEKLFF.

This clonotype was observed a handful of times. The chain uses TRBV4-3 and TRBJ2-1; 8 positions agree with TRBD1. The germline CDR1 and CDR2 sequences are LGHNA and YSLEER. J was trimmed by 9 bases and V by 0 bases; bases with no gene match: 4. This CDR3 comprises 14 residues. The CDR3 is CASSQEDRDGEQFF. In DNA, the CDR3 is TGCGCCAGCAGCCAAGAGGACAGGGACGGTGAGCAGTTCTTC.

A few counts support this clonotype. The chain employs TRBV27 and TRBJ2-3; the D gene is possibly TRBD1 (7 bases). The CDR3 is 14 amino acids. V was trimmed by 6 bases and J by 4 bases, leaving 14 bases between them. Germline V gives CDR1 MNHEY, CDR2 SMNVEV (reference sequence). The CDR3 sequence is CASSNRGGADTQYF. CDR3 nucleotides: TGTGCCAGCAGCAACAGGGGAGGCGCAGATACGCAGTATTTT.

This clonotype was detected ten times or more. The chain links TRBV7-2 to TRBJ2-1; 11 bases agree with TRBD2. The CDR3 consists of 15 residues. The trim removed 7 bases at V and 8 bases at J, leaving 10 bases unmatched. The germline V gene encodes CDR1 SGHTA and CDR2 FQGNSA. CDR3 residues: CASTIRGLAVYEQFF. CDR3 in DNA: TGTGCCAGCACCATAAGGGGACTAGCGGTCTATGAGCAGTTCTTC.

This sequence joins TRBV2 and TRBJ2-3; possibly TRBD1 for D (6 bases). Trimming removed 0 bases from V and 6 bases from J, with 16 bases in between. In germline, CDR1 is SNHLY, CDR2 FYNNEI. The CDR3 length is 16 residues. The CDR3 reads CASSEAVQGPPDTQYF. The DNA of the CDR3 is TGTGCCAGCAGTGAAGCTGTACAGGGCCCGCCCGATACGCAGTATTTT.

As to this clonotype: Possible read error: a much larger clone is one base away. This rearrangement joins TRBV6-6 to TRBJ2-5; 11 positions agree with TRBD2. Germline V CDR1 and CDR2: MNHNY, SVGAGI (reference sequence). V gave up 11 bases and J gave up 5 bases; unmatched junction bases: 7. This CDR3 has 13 amino acids. In nucleotides, the CDR3 is TGTGCCGGTAGCGGGGGGGCGGAGGAGACCCAGTACTTC. Translating it yields CAGSGGAEETQYF.

This clonotype was seen more than once but under ten times. This chain joins TRBV28 and TRBJ1-4, with 8 positions matching TRBD1. Trimming at V came to 5 bases and at J to 2 bases, leaving 7 bases not matched to a gene. Germline V CDR1 and CDR2: MDHEN, SYDVKM. This CDR3 spans 16 amino acids. CDR3 sequence: CASSTTGGATNEKLFF. CDR3 bases: TGTGCCAGCAGTACCACAGGGGGGGCGACTAATGAAAAACTGTTTTTT.

V gene TRBV30 combines with J gene TRBJ1-5; 7 bases line up with TRBD1. The CDR3 consists of 13 residues. The V gene end was trimmed by 0 bases and the J gene end by 5 bases; junction bases not matched to a gene: 1. Germline V gives CDR1 GTSNPN, CDR2 SVGIG (reference sequence). DNA of the CDR3: TGTGCCTGGAGTGTAGGGGGCCATCAGCCCCAGCATTTT. As protein: CAWSVGGHQPQHF.

As for this clonotype: This may be a read error: a much more frequent sequence differs by one nucleotide. The chain couples TRBV7-6 to TRBJ1-5; D is unclear. V was pared by 4 bases and J by 5 bases, with 9 bases between. This CDR3 spans 13 amino acids. The germline V gene encodes CDR1 SGHVS and CDR2 FNYEAQ. DNA for the CDR3: TGTGCCAGCAGCTCCTACCCCGATCAGCCCCAGCATTTT. Its protein is CASSSYPDQPQHF.

Only a few counts were recorded for this clonotype. The CDR3 here is CARSLANRLEKLFF. The CDR3 nucleotides read TGTGCCAGAAGCTTGGCAAACAGACTCGAAAAACTGTTTTTT. The J gene is TRBJ1-4, the V gene TRBV5-3; D not certain. TRBV5-3 is given ORF status, its function remaining uncertain. This CDR3 comprises 14 residues. Trimming cost V 0 bases and J 8 bases, with 11 bases left between them.

This clonotype was counted at least ten times. The V call is TRBV5-8, the J call TRBJ1-5; D is unclear. This CDR3 has 15 amino acids. Germline V gene lookup returns CDR1 SGHTS and CDR2 YDEGEE. V lost 4 bases and J lost 7, with 18 bases in between. The CDR3 here is CASSRLLEVYQPQHF. For the CDR3, the DNA is TGTGCCAGCAGCCGACTTTTGGAGGTGTACCAGCCCCAGCATTTT.

This clonotype has ten or more counts. V gene TRBV15 combines with J gene TRBJ2-6; the match to TRBD1 covers 7 bases. Looked up from germline, CDR1 is LNHNV and CDR2 is YYDKDF (reference sequence). J was trimmed by 1 base and V by 3 bases; bases with no gene match: 6. The CDR3 length is 17 residues. The DNA for the CDR3 is TGTGCCACCAGCAGTGCAAAGGGGGCGTCTGGGGCCAACGTCCTGACTTTC. Translating gives CATSSAKGASGANVLTF.

The chain employs TRBV6-5 and TRBJ1-1; D not certain. The V gene lost 0 bases and the J gene lost 6 bases, with 8 bases spanning the gap. The CDR3 extends over 13 amino acids. Germline CDR1 and CDR2: MNHEY and SVGAGI. CDR3 sequence reads: CASSYSRNAEAFF. CDR3 in DNA: TGTGCCAGCAGTTACTCCCGCAACGCTGAAGCTTTCTTT.

This clonotype was counted many times. The J gene is TRBJ1-1, the V gene TRBV4-1, with D possibly being TRBD1 (5 bases). V was cut by 0 bases and J by 2 bases, with 13 bases left in between. CDR3 length: 16 residues. CDR1 MGHRA and CDR2 YSYEKL come from the germline V gene. The CDR3 protein is CASSQDRRQGNTEAFF. The DNA of the CDR3 is TGCGCCAGCAGCCAAGATCGTCGGCAGGGTAACACTGAAGCTTTCTTT.

Within the sample, this clonotype is medium-sized. The chain's CDR3 is CASSVGGQTDQPQHF. DNA of the CDR3: TGTGCCAGCAGCGTAGGGGGCCAAACAGATCAGCCCCAGCATTTT. The chain combines TRBV9 with TRBJ1-5, with a weak D call TRBD1 (5 bases). The V end was cut by 0 bases, the J end by 5 bases, with 12 bases between. The CDR3 sequence is 15 residues long. CDR1 is SGDLS and CDR2 is YYNGEE in the germline V gene. Variable domain in full (rest from reference TRBV9 and TRBJ1-5): DSGVTQTPKHLITATGQRVTLRCSPRSGDLSVYWYQQSLDQGLQFLIQYYNGEERAKGNILERFSAQQFPDLHSELNLSSLELGDSALYFCASSVGGQTDQPQHFGDGTRLSIL.